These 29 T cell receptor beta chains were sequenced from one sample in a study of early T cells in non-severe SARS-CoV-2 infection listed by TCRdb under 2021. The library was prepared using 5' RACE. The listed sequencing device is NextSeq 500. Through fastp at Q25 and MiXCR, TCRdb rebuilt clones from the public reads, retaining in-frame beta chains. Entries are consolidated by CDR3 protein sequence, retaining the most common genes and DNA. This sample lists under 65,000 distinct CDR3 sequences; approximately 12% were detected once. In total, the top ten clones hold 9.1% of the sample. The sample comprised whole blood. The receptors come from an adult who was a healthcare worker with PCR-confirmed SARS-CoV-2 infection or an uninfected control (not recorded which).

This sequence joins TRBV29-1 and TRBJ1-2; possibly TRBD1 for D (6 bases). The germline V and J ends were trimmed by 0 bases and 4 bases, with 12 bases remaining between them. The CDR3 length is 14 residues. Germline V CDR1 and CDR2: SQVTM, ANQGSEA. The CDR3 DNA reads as TGCAGCGTTGAAGATCACCAAGGGGGCTATGGCTACACCTTC. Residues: CSVEDHQGGYGYTF.

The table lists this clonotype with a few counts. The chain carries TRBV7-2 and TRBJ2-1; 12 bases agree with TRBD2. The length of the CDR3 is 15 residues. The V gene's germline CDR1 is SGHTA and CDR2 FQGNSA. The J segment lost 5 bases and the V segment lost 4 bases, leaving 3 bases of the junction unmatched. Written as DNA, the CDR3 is TGTGCCAGCAGCTCTGGACTAGCGGGAAACAATGAGCAGTTCTTC. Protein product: CASSSGLAGNNEQFF. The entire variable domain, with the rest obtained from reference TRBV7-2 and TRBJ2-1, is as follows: GAGVSQSPSNKVTEKGKDVELRCDPISGHTALYWYRQSLGQGLEFLIYFQGNSAPDKSGLPSDRFSAERTGGSVSTLTIQRTQQEDSAVYLCASSSGLAGNNEQFFGPGTRLTVL.

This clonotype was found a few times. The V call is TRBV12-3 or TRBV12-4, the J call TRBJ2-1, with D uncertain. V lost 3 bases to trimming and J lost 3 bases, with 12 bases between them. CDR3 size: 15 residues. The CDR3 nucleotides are TGTGCCAGCAGTTTTAGGCAGCCAGTCTACAATGAGCAGTTCTTC. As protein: CASSFRQPVYNEQFF.

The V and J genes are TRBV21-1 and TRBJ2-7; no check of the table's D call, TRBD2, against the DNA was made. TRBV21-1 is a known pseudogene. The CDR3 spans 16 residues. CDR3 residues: CASSKVREALRGEQYF. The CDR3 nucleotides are TGTGCCAGCAGCAAAGTGAGGGAGGCCCTCCGGGGCGAGCAGTACTTC.

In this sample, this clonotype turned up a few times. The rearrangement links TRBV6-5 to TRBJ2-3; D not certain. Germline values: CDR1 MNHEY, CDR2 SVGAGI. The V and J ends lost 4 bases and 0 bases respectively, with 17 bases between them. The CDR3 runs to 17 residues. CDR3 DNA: TGTGCCAGCAGTTCTCAAGACCGCAGATCTAGCACAGATACGCAGTATTTT. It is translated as CASSSQDRRSSTDTQYF.

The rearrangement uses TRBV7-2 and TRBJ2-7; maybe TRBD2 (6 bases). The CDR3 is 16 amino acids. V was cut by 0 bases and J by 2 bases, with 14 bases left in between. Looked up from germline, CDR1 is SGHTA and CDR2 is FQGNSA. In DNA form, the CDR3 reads TGTGCCAGCAGCTTAGCGGGAGGCCTAACCACCTACGAGCAGTACTTC. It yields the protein CASSLAGGLTTYEQYF.

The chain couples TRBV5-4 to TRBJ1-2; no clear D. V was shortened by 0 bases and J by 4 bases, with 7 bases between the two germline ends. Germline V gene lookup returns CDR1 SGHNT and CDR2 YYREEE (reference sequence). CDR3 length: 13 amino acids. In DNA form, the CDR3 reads TGTGCCAGCAGCTTGGAACGGCCCTATGGCTACACCTTC. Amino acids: CASSLERPYGYTF.

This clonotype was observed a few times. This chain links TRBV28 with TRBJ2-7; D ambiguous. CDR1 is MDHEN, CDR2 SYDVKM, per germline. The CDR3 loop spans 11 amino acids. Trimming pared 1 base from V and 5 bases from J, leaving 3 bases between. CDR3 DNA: TGTGCCAGCAGTTTATCCCACGAGCAGTACTTC. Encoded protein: CASSLSHEQYF.

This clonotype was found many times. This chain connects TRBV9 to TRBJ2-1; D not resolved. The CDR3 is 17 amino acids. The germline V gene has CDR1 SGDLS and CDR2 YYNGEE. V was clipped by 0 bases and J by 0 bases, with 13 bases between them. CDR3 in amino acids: CASSVARGNNSYNEQFF. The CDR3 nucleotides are TGTGCCAGCAGCGTAGCACGAGGCAATAACTCCTACAATGAGCAGTTCTTC.

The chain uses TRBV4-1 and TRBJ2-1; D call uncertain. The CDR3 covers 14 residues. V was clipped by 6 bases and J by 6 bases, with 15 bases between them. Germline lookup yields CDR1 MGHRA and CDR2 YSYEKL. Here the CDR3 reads CASSLSKGFNEQFF. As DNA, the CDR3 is TGCGCCAGCAGTCTCTCAAAGGGTTTCAATGAGCAGTTCTTC.

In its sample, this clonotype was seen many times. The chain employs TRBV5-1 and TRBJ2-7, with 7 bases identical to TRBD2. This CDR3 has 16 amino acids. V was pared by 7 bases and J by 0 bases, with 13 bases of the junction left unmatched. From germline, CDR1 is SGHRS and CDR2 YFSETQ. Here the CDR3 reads CASRNPWRGNSYEQYF. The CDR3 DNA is TGCGCCAGCCGTAACCCGTGGCGGGGGAACTCCTACGAGCAGTACTTC.

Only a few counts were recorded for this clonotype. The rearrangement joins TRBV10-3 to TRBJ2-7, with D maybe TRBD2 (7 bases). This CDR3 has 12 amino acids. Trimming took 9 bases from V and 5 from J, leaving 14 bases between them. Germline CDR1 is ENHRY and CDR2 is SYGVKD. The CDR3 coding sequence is TGTGCCATTAGAGGCGGGGGCGACGAGCAGTACTTC. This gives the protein CAIRGGGDEQYF.

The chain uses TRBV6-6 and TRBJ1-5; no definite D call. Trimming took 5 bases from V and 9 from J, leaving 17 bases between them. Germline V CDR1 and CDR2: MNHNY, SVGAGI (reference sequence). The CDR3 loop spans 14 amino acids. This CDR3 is CASSLPGQTGPQHF. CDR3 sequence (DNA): TGTGCCAGCAGTCTCCCGGGCCAGACCGGGCCCCAGCATTTT.

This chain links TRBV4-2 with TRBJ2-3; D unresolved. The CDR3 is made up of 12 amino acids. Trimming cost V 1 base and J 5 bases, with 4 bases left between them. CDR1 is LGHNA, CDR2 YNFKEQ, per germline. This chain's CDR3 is CASSQVRDTQYF. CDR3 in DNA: TGTGCCAGCAGCCAAGTCAGAGATACGCAGTATTTT.

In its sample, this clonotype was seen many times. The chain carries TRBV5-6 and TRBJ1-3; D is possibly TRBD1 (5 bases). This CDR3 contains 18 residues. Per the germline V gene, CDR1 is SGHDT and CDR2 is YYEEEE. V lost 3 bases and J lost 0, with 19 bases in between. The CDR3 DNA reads TGTGCCAGCAGCTCTCTACAGGAGTGGCGGGTCTCTGGAAACACCATATATTTT. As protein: CASSSLQEWRVSGNTIYF.

DNA of the CDR3: TGTGCCAGTAGTACGGGGACAGGGAGCGGCTACACCTTC. As protein: CASSTGTGSGYTF. V is TRBV19 and J is TRBJ1-2, with 9 bases identical to TRBD1. Germline V gene lookup returns CDR1 LNHDA and CDR2 SQIVND (reference sequence). This CDR3 comprises 13 residues. The J segment lost 8 bases and the V segment lost 4 bases, leaving 5 bases of the junction unmatched.

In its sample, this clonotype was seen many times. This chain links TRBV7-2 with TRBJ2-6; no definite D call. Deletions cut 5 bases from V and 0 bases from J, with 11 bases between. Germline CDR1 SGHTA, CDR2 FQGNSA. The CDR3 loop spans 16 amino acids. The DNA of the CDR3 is TGTGCCAGCAGCCCGGACGCCCACTCTGGGGCCAACGTCCTGACTTTC. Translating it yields CASSPDAHSGANVLTF.

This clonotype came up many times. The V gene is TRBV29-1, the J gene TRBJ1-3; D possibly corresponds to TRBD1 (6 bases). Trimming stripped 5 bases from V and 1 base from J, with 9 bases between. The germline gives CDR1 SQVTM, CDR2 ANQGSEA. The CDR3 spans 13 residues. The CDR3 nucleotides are TGCAGCGTTACCACAGGGTCTGGAAACACCATATATTTT. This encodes CSVTTGSGNTIYF.

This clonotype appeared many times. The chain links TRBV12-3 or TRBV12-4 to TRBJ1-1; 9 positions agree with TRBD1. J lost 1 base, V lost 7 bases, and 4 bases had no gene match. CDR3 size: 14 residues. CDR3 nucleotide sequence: TGTGCCAGCACACAGGGACAGGGGAACACTGAAGCTTTCTTT. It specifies CASTQGQGNTEAFF.

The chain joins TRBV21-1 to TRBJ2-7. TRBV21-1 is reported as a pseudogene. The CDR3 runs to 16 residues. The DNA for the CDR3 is TGTGCCAGCAGCTTGAAGAAGACCCTAACCTCCTACGAGCAGTACTTC. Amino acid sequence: CASSLKKTLTSYEQYF.

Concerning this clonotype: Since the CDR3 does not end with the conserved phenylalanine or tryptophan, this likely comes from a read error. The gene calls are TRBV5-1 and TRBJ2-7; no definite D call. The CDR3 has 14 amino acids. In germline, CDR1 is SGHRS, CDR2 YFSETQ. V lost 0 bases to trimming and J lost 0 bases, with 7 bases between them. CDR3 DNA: TGCGCCAGCAGCTTGGCTATCTACTCCTACGAGCAGTACTTA. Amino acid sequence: CASSLAIYSYEQYL.

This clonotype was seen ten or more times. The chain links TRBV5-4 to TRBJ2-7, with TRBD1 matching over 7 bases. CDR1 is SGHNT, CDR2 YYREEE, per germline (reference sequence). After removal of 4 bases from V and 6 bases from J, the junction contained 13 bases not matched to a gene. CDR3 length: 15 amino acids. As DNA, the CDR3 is TGTGCCAGCAGCCCGGACGGGGACAGAAGCACCGAGCAGTACTTC. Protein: CASSPDGDRSTEQYF.

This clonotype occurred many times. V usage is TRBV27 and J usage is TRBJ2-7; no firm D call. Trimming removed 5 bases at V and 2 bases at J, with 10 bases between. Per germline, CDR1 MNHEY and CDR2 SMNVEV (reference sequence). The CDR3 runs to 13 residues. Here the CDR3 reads CASSPVGAYEQYF. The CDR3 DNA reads TGTGCCAGCAGTCCCGTCGGAGCCTACGAGCAGTACTTC.

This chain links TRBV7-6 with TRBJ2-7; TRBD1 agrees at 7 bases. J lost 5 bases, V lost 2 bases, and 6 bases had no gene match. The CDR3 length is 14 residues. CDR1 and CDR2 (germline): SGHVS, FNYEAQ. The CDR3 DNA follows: TGTGCCAGCAGCTTAAGGACAGGTATTGACGAGCAGTACTTC. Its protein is CASSLRTGIDEQYF. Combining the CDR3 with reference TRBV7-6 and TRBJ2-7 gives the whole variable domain GAGVSQSPRYKVTKRGQDVALRCDPISGHVSLYWYRQALGQGPEFLTYFNYEAQQDKSGLPNDRFSAERPEGSISTLTIQRTEQRDSAMYRCASSLRTGIDEQYFGPGTRLTVT.

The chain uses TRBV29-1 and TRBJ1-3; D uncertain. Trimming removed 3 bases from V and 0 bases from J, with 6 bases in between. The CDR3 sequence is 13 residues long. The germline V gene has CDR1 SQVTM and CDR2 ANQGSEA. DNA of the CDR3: TGCAGCGTTGAGGGCCTCTCTGGAAACACCATATATTTT. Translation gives CSVEGLSGNTIYF.

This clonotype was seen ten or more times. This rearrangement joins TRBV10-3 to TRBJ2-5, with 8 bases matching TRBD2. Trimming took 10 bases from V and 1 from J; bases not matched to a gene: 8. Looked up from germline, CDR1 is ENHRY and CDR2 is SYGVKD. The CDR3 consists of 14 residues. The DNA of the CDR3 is TGTGCCACCCAAACGGGGACTAGCCAAGAGACCCAGTACTTC. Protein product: CATQTGTSQETQYF.

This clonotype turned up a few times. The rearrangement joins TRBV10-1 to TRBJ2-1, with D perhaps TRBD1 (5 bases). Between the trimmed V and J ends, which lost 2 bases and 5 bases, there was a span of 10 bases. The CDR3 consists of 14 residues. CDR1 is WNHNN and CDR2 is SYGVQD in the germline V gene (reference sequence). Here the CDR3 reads CASSERRGNNEQFF. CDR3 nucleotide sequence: TGCGCCAGCAGTGAGCGTAGGGGTAACAATGAGCAGTTCTTC.

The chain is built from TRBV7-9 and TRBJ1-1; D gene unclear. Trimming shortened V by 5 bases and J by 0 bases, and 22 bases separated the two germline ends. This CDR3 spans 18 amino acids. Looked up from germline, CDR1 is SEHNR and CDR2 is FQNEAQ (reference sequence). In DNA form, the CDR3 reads TGTGCCAGCAGCCCCAATGGCAAGGGCCATGATGTGAACACTGAAGCTTTCTTT. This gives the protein CASSPNGKGHDVNTEAFF.

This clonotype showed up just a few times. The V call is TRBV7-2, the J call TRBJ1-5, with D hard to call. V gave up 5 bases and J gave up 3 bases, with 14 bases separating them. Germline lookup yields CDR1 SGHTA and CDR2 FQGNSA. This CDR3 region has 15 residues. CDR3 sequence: CASSPGAPPNQPQHF. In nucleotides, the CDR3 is TGTGCCAGCAGCCCAGGTGCCCCCCCCAATCAGCCCCAGCATTTT.